The 10 T cell receptor beta chains listed next were all sequenced from one sample in a study of blood T cell repertoires in COVID-19. Libraries were prepared by immunoSEQ multiplex PCR; TCRdb keeps only in-frame clonotypes and omits some of them. This sample yields 150,000 or so clones, of which under 90% are seen a single time; approximately 8.4% belongs to the top ten. Sequencing was carried out using PBMCs or T cells enriched from blood (not recorded which). These receptors were collected from a woman between 45 and 65 years old who had recovered from COVID-19.

The genes are TRBV9 and TRBJ1-1; D possibly corresponds to TRBD1 (5 bases). Trimming removed 0 bases from V and 6 bases from J, with 12 bases in between. Germline CDR1 SGDLS, CDR2 YYNGEE. This CDR3 region has 14 residues. The CDR3 region is CASSVGGRRAEAFF. CDR3 nucleotide sequence: TGTGCCAGCAGCGTAGGGGGCCGACGCGCTGAAGCTTTCTTT.

This chain connects TRBV5-1 to TRBJ2-2; TRBD1 agrees at 9 bases. This CDR3 comprises 15 residues. CDR1 and CDR2 (germline): SGHRS, YFSETQ. J gave up 4 bases and V 6 bases, and 7 bases lay outside the gene matches. The CDR3 DNA sequence: TGCGCCAGCACGCCGGACAGGGGCTCCACCGGGGAGCTGTTTTTT. This codes for CASTPDRGSTGELFF. The full variable domain, its missing parts supplied by reference TRBV5-1 and TRBJ2-2, is KAGVTQTPRYLIKTRGQQVTLSCSPISGHRSVSWYQQTPGQGLQFLFEYFSETQRNKGNFPGRFSGRQFSNSRSEMNVSTLELGDSALYLCASTPDRGSTGELFFGEGSRLTVL.

This clone has just a few counts. The gene calls are TRBV28 and TRBJ1-1; no firm D call. The germline CDR1 and CDR2 sequences are MDHEN and SYDVKM. This CDR3 is 14 amino acids long. Trimming shortened V by 2 bases and J by 1 base, and 8 bases separated the two germline ends. The CDR3 nucleotides are TGTGCCAGCAGTTTAGTCCTTTCGAACACTGAAGCTTTCTTT. This gives the protein CASSLVLSNTEAFF.

As DNA, the CDR3 is TGCGCCAGCAGTCAGTTCAGAGCGAACTATGGCTACACCTTC. Translating it yields CASSQFRANYGYTF. J is TRBJ1-2 and V is TRBV4-3; D remains unclear. V shed 6 bases and J shed 2 bases, with 13 bases lying between them. CDR1 and CDR2 from the germline V gene are LGHNA and YSLEER. The CDR3 loop spans 14 amino acids.

The J gene is TRBJ1-2, the V gene TRBV6-5; D is perhaps TRBD1 (6 bases). CDR1 and CDR2 from the germline V gene are MNHEY and SVGAGI. V was trimmed by 2 bases and J by 1 base, leaving 11 bases between them. CDR3 size: 15 residues. For the CDR3, the DNA is TGTGCCAGCAGTTACAACAGGGTCCTTAACTATGGCTACACCTTC. This codes for CASSYNRVLNYGYTF.

This clone was seen only a few times. V is TRBV28 and J is TRBJ1-5; 7 bases map to TRBD1. Germline CDR1 reads MDHEN; CDR2 reads SYDVKM. V lost 7 bases and J lost 12; bases outside the gene matches: 9. The CDR3 contains 12 residues. The CDR3 DNA follows: TGTGCCAGCAAACCACAGGGGTTGCTCCAGCATTTT. Protein product: CASKPQGLLQHF.

CDR3 nucleotides: TGCGCCAGCAGCTTGGCTACAGGGGCTACCGGGGAGCTGTTTTTT. Protein: CASSLATGATGELFF. V and J are TRBV5-1 and TRBJ2-2; TRBD1 agrees at 7 bases. V was pared by 0 bases and J by 5 bases, with 4 bases of the junction left unmatched. In germline, CDR1 is SGHRS, CDR2 YFSETQ. This CDR3 has 15 residues.

The chain has TRBV5-4 and TRBJ1-1, with D possibly being TRBD1 (5 bases). V was cut by 2 bases and J by 8 bases, with 7 bases left in between. The germline V gene has CDR1 SGHNT and CDR2 YYREEE (reference sequence). This CDR3 has 11 residues. This CDR3 is CASSLGAEAFF. In DNA form, the CDR3 reads TGTGCCAGCAGCTTAGGGGCGGAAGCTTTCTTT.

This chain links TRBV2 with TRBJ2-2; tentative D call: TRBD1 (6 bases). CDR1 and CDR2 from the germline V gene are SNHLY and FYNNEI. This CDR3 region has 14 residues. Trimming left V 3 bases short and J 6 bases short, with 11 bases between. The DNA for the CDR3 is TGTGCCAGCAGTGAGGACAGAACCGCCGGGGAGCTGTTTTTT. This gives the protein CASSEDRTAGELFF.

This clone was seen only once. V usage is TRBV7-2 and J usage is TRBJ1-6, with D perhaps TRBD1 (5 bases). The CDR3 has 17 amino acids. Germline values: CDR1 SGHTA, CDR2 FQGNSA. V shed 5 bases and J shed 10 bases, with 24 bases lying between them. CDR3 DNA sequence: TGTGCCAGCAGCCAATATAAAGACAGTGCTCTGGTGTCACCCCTCCACTTT. It specifies CASSQYKDSALVSPLHF.